A selection of T cell receptor beta chains follows, all from one sample in a study of blood T cell repertoires in COVID-19. The protocol was immunoSEQ multiplex PCR, while the TCRdb copy is restricted to in-frame clones and leaves out a portion. In the table there are some 70,000 clones, over 70% of which are singletons. Material: peripheral blood. These receptors were taken from a man between 50 and 59 years old with active COVID-19. Each CDR3 is given without its conserved first and last residue.

V gene	J gene	CDR3 protein
TRBV29-1	TRBJ1-1	SVEDRRGGTEAF
TRBV12-3/TRBV12-4	TRBJ1-2	ASSLGIQGFCT
TRBV19	TRBJ1-5	ASMGTGVNQPQH
TRBV21-1	TRBJ1-5	ASSNWGQVDQPQH
TRBV5-1	TRBJ2-5	ASSFLGTEETQY
TRBV7-2	TRBJ1-1	ASSFSGTGGRNTEAF
TRBV5-1	TRBJ2-7	ASSPALDRVGGEQY
TRBV7-9	TRBJ2-3	ASSLDRQGDTQY
TRBV9	TRBJ1-3	ASSVVGQGSDTIY
TRBV3-1/TRBV3-2	TRBJ2-1	ASSHGGVRYNEQF
TRBV15	TRBJ1-5	ATSRQARPQH
TRBV7-2	TRBJ2-5	ASSLGDRGETQY
TRBV5-1	TRBJ2-7	ASSPGRYEQY
TRBV7-8	TRBJ1-5	ASSLSEWQGHQPQH
TRBV19	TRBJ1-1	ASTIQGAGTEAF
TRBV6-6	TRBJ1-6	ASSTTGISPLH
TRBV24-1	TRBJ1-4	ATPDRVNEKLF
TRBV5-6	TRBJ2-5	ASSTELLAGGQETQY
TRBV18	TRBJ2-6	ASSPRRGAGAPGANVLT
TRBV7-8	TRBJ1-1	ASSLDSRNEAF
TRBV3-1/TRBV3-2	TRBJ1-2	ASSQRDRVSHGYT
TRBV30	TRBJ1-5	AWSGPGTGGDQPQH
TRBV28	TRBJ1-6	ASSPNQASSYNSPLH
TRBV18	TRBJ1-1	ASSTSMAGRGTEAF
TRBV11-2	TRBJ1-1	ASRYRGGGGNTEAF
TRBV7-2	TRBJ1-2	ASSLGGPGYGYT
TRBV6-1	TRBJ2-7	ASSVWTSGSVAYEQY
TRBV10-3	TRBJ2-7	AISVRQGFEEQY
TRBV28	TRBJ2-1	ASSRGGRYNEQF
TRBV10-3	TRBJ2-4	AISESWGAKNIQY
TRBV7-3	TRBJ1-2	ASSFGPGQGGDGYT
TRBV28	TRBJ1-1	ASSFSPRQGRVNTEAF
TRBV6-1	TRBJ1-6	ASSERRWDSPLH
TRBV28	TRBJ2-3	ASSLQASGSTDTQY
TRBV14	TRBJ2-6	ASSRQQGGMSGANVLT
TRBV11-1	TRBJ1-2	ASSSGEYYGYT
TRBV29-1	TRBJ2-7	SVETSGASYEQY
TRBV28	TRBJ1-6	ASSTGQYNSPLH
TRBV30	TRBJ1-3	AWERPPINTIY
TRBV28	TRBJ1-2	ASSSLRDSLNYGYT